This TCR beta chain came from a study of blood T cell repertoires in COVID-19. The CDR3 is 14 amino acids. The germline V and J ends were trimmed by 6 bases and 6 bases, with 17 bases remaining between them. The germline gives CDR1 MNHNY, CDR2 SVGAGI (reference sequence). In the original analysis: Quantification of nucleated cells was approximated via reference gene primer amplification. Produced via immunoSEQ multiplex PCR; TCRdb's table is partial and in-frame only. The V and J calls and the clone size are those of that table, but D and trimming were determined from the DNA. The table has 380,000 or so clones, 81% seen once.

The source of this sequence is a human donor with acute or convalescent COVID-19. The donor label of this sample is uncertain. The rearrangement links TRBV6-6 to TRBJ1-2; no firm D call. The sample comprised peripheral blood. CDR3 amino acids: CASRPFVEEDGYTF. The CDR3 nucleotides are TGTGCCAGCAGGCCCTTCGTGGAGGAGGATGGCTACACCTTC.